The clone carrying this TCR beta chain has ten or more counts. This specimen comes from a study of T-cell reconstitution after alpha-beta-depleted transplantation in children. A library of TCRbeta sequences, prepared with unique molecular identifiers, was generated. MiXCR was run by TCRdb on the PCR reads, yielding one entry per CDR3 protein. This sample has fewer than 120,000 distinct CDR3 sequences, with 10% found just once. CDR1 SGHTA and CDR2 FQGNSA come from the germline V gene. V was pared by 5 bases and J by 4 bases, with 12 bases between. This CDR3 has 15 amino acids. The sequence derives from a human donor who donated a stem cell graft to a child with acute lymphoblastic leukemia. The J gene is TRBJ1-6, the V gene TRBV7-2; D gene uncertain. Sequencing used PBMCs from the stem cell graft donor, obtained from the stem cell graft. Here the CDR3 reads CASSPEGSYNSPLHF. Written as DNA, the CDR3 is TGTGCCAGCAGCCCTGAGGGTTCTTATAATTCACCCCTCCACTTT.